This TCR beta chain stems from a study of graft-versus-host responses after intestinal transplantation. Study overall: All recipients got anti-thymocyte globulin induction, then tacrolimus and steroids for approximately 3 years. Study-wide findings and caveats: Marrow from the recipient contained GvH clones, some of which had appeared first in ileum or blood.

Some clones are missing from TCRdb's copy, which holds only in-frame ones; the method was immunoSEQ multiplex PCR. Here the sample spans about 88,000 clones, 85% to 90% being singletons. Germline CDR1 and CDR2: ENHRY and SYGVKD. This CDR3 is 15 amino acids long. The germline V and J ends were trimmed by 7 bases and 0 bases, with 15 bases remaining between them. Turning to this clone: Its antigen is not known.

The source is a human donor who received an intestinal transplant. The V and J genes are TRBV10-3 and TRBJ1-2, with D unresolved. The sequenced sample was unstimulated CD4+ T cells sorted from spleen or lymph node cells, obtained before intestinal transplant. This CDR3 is CAITPRETPNYGYTF. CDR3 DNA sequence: TGTGCCATCACCCCTAGGGAGACCCCTAACTATGGCTACACCTTC.